This T cell receptor beta chain was recorded in a study of CD8+CD57+ T cells in acquired aplastic anemia. On the study more broadly: Average DNA yield from sorted CD4+ and CD8+ cells was around 3.2 ug.

This clonotype turned up a few times. The antigen remains unidentified. Investigators profiled TCR beta VDJ and CDR3 from genomic DNA template. TCRdb reprocessed the reads with MiXCR, giving one entry per CDR3 protein. The repertoire includes roughly 260,000 distinct CDR3 sequences, more than 45% of them detected once, and 7.8% sits in the top ten. Points from the study as a whole: Statistical testing detected no significant gap in CD8+ Simpson's diversity between patients and controls.

In patients chosen for sequencing, flow cytometry had shown CD8+CD57+ cell expansion. Severe acquired aplastic anemia was the diagnosis recorded for all patients. Blood samples were obtained from patients who had received no prior therapy. Germline V gene lookup returns CDR1 MNHEY and CDR2 SVGEGT. This CDR3 contains 12 residues. V was clipped by 7 bases and J by 4 bases, with 11 bases between them. The chain has TRBV6-2 or TRBV6-3 and TRBJ2-7; a weak D match, TRBD1 (5 bases). Sequenced input: sorted CD4+, CD8+, or CD8+CD57+ T cells (not recorded which) from PBMCs. The TCR was taken from a human donor with aplastic anemia. The CDR3 sequence is CASTAGPYEQYF. The CDR3 DNA reads as TGTGCCAGCACCGCAGGGCCATACGAGCAGTACTTC.